The entry that follows covers one T cell receptor (beta chain) sequence. The antigen it binds to is not known. No quality values exist for individual bases; no much larger clone is one base distant. The sample's time point label, decoded: sample taken at primary tumor resection. Whole RNA extracted from tumor and nontumor lung tissue, or from cryopreserved PBMC samples, was used for TCR sequencing without cell sorting. The donors were fewer than 90 patients from the lung TRACERx cohort who had early-stage, untreated non-small cell lung cancer. Patients were selected for TCR sequencing only if sufficient RNA was available from at least two tumor regions. This specimen belongs to a study of spatial heterogeneity in lung cancer (dated by TCRdb to between 2019 and 2020). Study-wide context: More beta-chain than alpha-chain transcripts were consistently detected, likely reflecting higher beta-chain transcript abundance. In the raw uncorrected reads, each unique combination of TCR and UMI appeared on average more than ten times. In non-small cell lung cancer, the study quantitatively compared TCR alpha and beta repertoires across several tumor regions, matched nontumor lung, and blood. TCR repertoire features were related to nonsynonymous mutation counts determined by whole-exome sequencing of tumor tissue. Both alpha and beta chains were TCR-sequenced in samples taken at surgery, namely 220 tumor regions, approximately 66 matched nontumor lung samples and 50 to 60 PBMC samples.

The receptor library was made with 5' RACE. Sequencer: NextSeq 500. To allow correction of PCR and sequencing errors, the TCR library protocol tagged every TCR cDNA molecule with a unique molecular identifier. The authors processed their data as follows. TCR identification, UMI-based error correction and CDR3 extraction were all carried out with Decombinator tools. Expanded TCRs were defined as those above a frequency of 2 per 1,000, corresponding to the top 1% of the tumor frequency distribution. Renyi diversity was calculated using the R vegan package after each repertoire was subsampled 100 times to 5,000 TCRs. CDR3 similarity networks were built from amino acid triplet string-kernel similarity, connecting CDR3s with pairwise similarity above 0.82. TCRdb ran its own pipeline on the public reads, namely fastp trimming at Q25 and MiXCR clone calling, and kept in-frame beta chains. Each record represents a unique CDR3 protein, reported with the most common genes and DNA among its rows. The V and J calls come from TCRdb's annotation, not from the publication. This sample comprises fewer than 55,000 distinct CDR3 sequences, roughly 7.2% of them detected only once. The ten largest account for approximately 13% of the sample.

CDR1 is given as SNHLY and CDR2 as FYNNEI, both from the germline V gene. V is cut back by 5 bases and J by 2 bases, with 5 bases in the junction unmatched. The CDR3 contains 16 residues, cysteine and phenylalanine counted. Of the read, only the CDR3 DNA is kept; its 48 bases are in frame from base 1. General study outcomes and caveats: Ubiquitous expanded tumor TCRs were detected in blood more often at tumor resection than at routine follow-up. Additional single-cell paired TCR alpha and beta sequencing was considered necessary to confirm, at a functional level, the hypothesis that regional TCRs recognize regional mutations.

Recombination joined TRBV2 with TRBJ2-7, with 14 middle bases fitting TRBD2. The sample here was PBMCs, taken at surgery. This sequence was found in a female donor with early-stage non-small cell lung cancer. The bases read TGTGCCAGCAGTCTGACTAGCGGGGGGGTTCCCTACGAGCAGTACTTC. Translated, this is CASSLTSGGVPYEQYF.